This TCR beta chain appears in the sequencing data of a study of regulatory T cells in long-lasting Graves disease. Study details: New Graves' disease cases had less than 3 months of antithyroid drugs.

With iRepertoire HTBI primers and Arm-PCR of CDR3 regions, TCR beta libraries were built. TCRdb passed the multiplex PCR reads through MiXCR, listing each CDR3 protein once. The sample consists of some 370,000 distinct CDR3 sequences, approximately 12% of them appearing once. Time point indicated: newly diagnosed GD, antithyroid drugs for less than 3 months. There was RNA extracted from PBMCs, and the TCR library was made from it. Study conclusions and caveats: Clonotypes that were public and shared totalled 2,500 to 3,500 in persistent patients versus about 1,000 in new patients.

Germline CDR1 reads ENHRY; CDR2 reads SYGVKD. The CDR3 is made up of 14 amino acids. The V and J ends lost 4 bases and 4 bases respectively, with 14 bases between them. Comment on this clonotype: The antigen is unknown. A much larger clone lies a single base off, so this may be a read error. The CDR3 does not end in the conserved phenylalanine or tryptophan, so this is likely a read error.

The data also belong to a second study, concerning T cells in Graves' hyperthyroidism and ophthalmopathy.

The TCR sequence derives from a woman aged 18-29 years with Graves disease. The material was peripheral blood mononuclear cells (PBMCs), obtained at new diagnosis, from a patient treated with antithyroid drugs. The chain is built from TRBV10-3 and TRBJ2-7, with D possibly matching TRBD2 (6 bases). The CDR3 here is CAISVAGSGYEQYS. The CDR3 region has the DNA TGTGCCATCAGTGTAGCCGGGAGTGGATACGAGCAGTACTCC.